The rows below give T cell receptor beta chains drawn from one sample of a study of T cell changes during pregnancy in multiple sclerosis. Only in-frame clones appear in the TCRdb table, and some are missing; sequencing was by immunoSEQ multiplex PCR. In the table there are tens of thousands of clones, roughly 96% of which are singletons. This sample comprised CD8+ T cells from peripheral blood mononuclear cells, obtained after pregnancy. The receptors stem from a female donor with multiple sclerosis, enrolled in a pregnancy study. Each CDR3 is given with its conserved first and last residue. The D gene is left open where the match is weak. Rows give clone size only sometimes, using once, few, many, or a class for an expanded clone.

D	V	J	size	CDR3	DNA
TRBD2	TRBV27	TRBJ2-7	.	CASSTRLAGLYEQYF	TGTGCCAGCAGTACCCGACTAGCGGGGCTATACGAGCAGTACTTC
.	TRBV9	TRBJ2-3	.	CASSPLTRTDTQYF	TGTGCCAGCAGCCCTCTGACTCGCACAGATACGCAGTATTTT
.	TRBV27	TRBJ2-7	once	CASSLGQSYEQYF	TGTGCCAGCAGTTTAGGGCAGAGCTACGAGCAGTACTTC
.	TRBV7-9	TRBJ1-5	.	CASSLVGGNQPQHF	TGTGCCAGCAGCTTAGTAGGCGGAAATCAGCCCCAGCATTTT
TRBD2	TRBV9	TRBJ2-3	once	CASSVVGSGSTDTQYF	TGTGCCAGCAGCGTAGTAGGTAGCGGGAGTACAGATACGCAGTATTTT
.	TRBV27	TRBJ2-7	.	CASSPGKSYEQYF	TGTGCCAGCAGTCCCGGGAAATCCTACGAGCAGTACTTC
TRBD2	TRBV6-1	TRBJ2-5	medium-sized	CASSELAGGPQETQYF	TGTGCCAGCAGTGAACTGGCGGGAGGGCCCCAAGAGACCCAGTACTTC
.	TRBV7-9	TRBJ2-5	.	CASSSLGSGETQYF	TGTGCCAGCAGTTCCTTGGGTTCGGGGGAGACCCAGTACTTC
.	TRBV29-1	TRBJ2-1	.	CSVPRRLEQFF	TGCAGCGTTCCCCGGCGGCTTGAGCAGTTCTTC
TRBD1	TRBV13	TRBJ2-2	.	CASSPRQGTGELFF	TGTGCCAGCAGCCCTCGACAGGGAACCGGGGAGCTGTTTTTT
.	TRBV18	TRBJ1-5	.	CASSPLGGQPQHF	TGTGCCAGCTCCCCTCTGGGGGGTCAGCCCCAGCATTTT
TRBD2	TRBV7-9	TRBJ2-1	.	CASSLPGGGHNEQFF	TGTGCCAGCAGCCTGCCTGGGGGAGGGCACAATGAGCAGTTCTTC
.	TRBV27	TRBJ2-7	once	CASSLSRSSYEQYF	TGTGCCAGCAGTTTATCGAGGAGCTCCTACGAGCAGTACTTC
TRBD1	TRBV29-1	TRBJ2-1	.	CSVPNWTGGYNEQFF	TGCAGCGTTCCCAACTGGACAGGGGGTTACAATGAGCAGTTCTTC
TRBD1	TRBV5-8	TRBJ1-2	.	CASSLHGDRGNYGYTF	TGTGCCAGCAGCTTGCATGGGGACAGGGGCAACTATGGCTACACCTTC
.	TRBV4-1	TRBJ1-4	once	CASSQEGAFVEKATNEKLFF	TGCGCCAGCAGCCAAGAGGGGGCCTTTGTGGAAAAGGCAACTAATGAAAAACTGTTTTTT
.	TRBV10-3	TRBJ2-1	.	CAIKAALHNEQFF	TGTGCCATCAAGGCGGCGCTCCACAATGAGCAGTTCTTC
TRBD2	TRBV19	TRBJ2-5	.	CASSTSLGLAATQETQYF	TGTGCCAGTAGTACTTCTTTGGGACTAGCGGCAACACAAGAGACCCAGTACTTC
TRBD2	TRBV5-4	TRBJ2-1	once	CASSSDLAGGLNEQFF	TGTGCCAGCAGCTCGGACCTAGCGGGAGGTTTGAATGAGCAGTTCTTC
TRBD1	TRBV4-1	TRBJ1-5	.	CASSHGQGDQPQHF	TGCGCCAGCAGCCATGGACAGGGCGATCAGCCCCAGCATTTT
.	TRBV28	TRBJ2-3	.	CASSEEDSSTDTQYF	TGTGCCAGCAGTGAGGAGGACTCTAGCACAGATACGCAGTATTTT
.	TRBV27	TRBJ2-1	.	CASRLIGADEQFF	TGTGCCAGCAGATTAATAGGGGCCGATGAGCAGTTCTTC
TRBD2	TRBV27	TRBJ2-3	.	CASSAPLAGGRKVTQYF	TGTGCCAGCAGTGCGCCCCTAGCGGGGGGACGAAAGGTCACGCAGTATTTT
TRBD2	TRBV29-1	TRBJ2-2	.	CSCWTSGNTGELFF	TGCAGCTGCTGGACTAGCGGGAACACCGGGGAGCTGTTTTTT